The rows below give T cell receptor beta chains drawn from one sample of a study of T cell responses to AZD1222 COVID-19 vaccine. Here immunoSEQ multiplex PCR was the method, and the copy in TCRdb shows in-frame clones only, minus some. There are some 100,000 clones in the sample; 70% to 90% occur only once, and approximately 10% lies in the top ten. Specimen: peripheral blood, collected 28 days after the second AZD1222 dose. These receptors were taken from an adult who received the AZD1222 COVID-19 vaccine. Each CDR3 is given with its conserved first and last residue. Fields, in order: D gene, J gene, V gene, clone size, CDR3 DNA, CDR3 protein. The D gene is left open where the match is weak. Where a row states a size, it is once, few, many or the class of an expanded clone; other rows omit it.

TRBD2 TRBJ2-2 TRBV6-4 - TGTGCCAGCAGCAGACTAGCGGGAGGGCCCGAGTTCTACTCCGGGGAGCTGTTTTTT CASSRLAGGPEFYSGELFF
- TRBJ2-7 TRBV6-5 once TGTGCCAGCAGTCGTGACACCGAGCAGTACTTC CASSRDTEQYF
- TRBJ2-3 TRBV30 once TGTGCCTGGAGTGTACCGGGGGCCCCTTATCGCACAGATACGCAGTATTTT CAWSVPGAPYRTDTQYF
TRBD2 TRBJ2-2 TRBV4-1 - TGCGCCAGCAGCCTCCTCTTAGCGGGGACCAGCGTAACCGGGGAGCTGTTTTTT CASSLLLAGTSVTGELFF
- TRBJ1-4 TRBV7-6 - TGTGCCAGCAGCCCAACCCCCGGGGCAGGGGCCGGTGAAAAACTGTTTTTT CASSPTPGAGAGEKLFF
- TRBJ2-2 TRBV7-9 - TGTGCCAGCAGCTTTATGACGGGGGGCCGGAACACCGGGGAGCTGTTTTTT CASSFMTGGRNTGELFF
- TRBJ1-4 TRBV10-3 - TGTGCCATCAGTGACAGGGGTTCCGCTAATGAAAAACTGTTTTTT CAISDRGSANEKLFF
TRBD2 TRBJ2-3 TRBV6-1 - TGTGCCAGCAGTGAATTAGCGGGAAGCACAGATACGCAGTATTTT CASSELAGSTDTQYF
- TRBJ1-5 TRBV6-2/TRBV6-3 - TGTGCCAGCAGTTATGGGGGCAATCAGCCCCAGCATTTT CASSYGGNQPQHF
- TRBJ1-3 TRBV28 - TGTGCCAGCAGTATTCAGGGAAACACCATATATTTT CASSIQGNTIYF
TRBD2 TRBJ2-1 TRBV2 - TGTGCCAGCAGTGCCACCCCTAGCGGCTCCTACAATGAGCAGTTCTTC CASSATPSGSYNEQFF
- TRBJ2-3 TRBV5-1 - TGCGCCAGCAGCCCACAACGCGGGATAGTCGCAGATACGCAGTATTTT CASSPQRGIVADTQYF
- TRBJ2-1 TRBV3-1/TRBV3-2 - TGTGCCAGCAGCCCGGTCGGGATCAATGAGCAGTTCTTC CASSPVGINEQFF
- TRBJ1-1 TRBV11-2 - TGTGCCAGCAGCCCCGGATGGGGTGAAGCTTTCTTT CASSPGWGEAFF
- TRBJ2-7 TRBV6-5 - TGTGCCAGCGAGGAAGGTCGGGGCGCTTCGGGCGAGCAGTACTTC CASEEGRGASGEQYF
- TRBJ1-1 TRBV2 once TGTGCCAGCAGTGAAAGTTCCACATCTAGGATGGGGGATGAAGCTTTCTTT CASSESSTSRMGDEAFF
TRBD1 TRBJ1-1 TRBV19 - TGTGCCAGTAGCGCCTCGGACAGGGTTTTGGTGGGAGACACTGAAGCTTTCTTT CASSASDRVLVGDTEAFF
TRBD2 TRBJ2-2 TRBV7-8 - TGTGCCAGCAGCTTATTACTAGCGGGAGTTACCGGGGAGCTGTTTTTT CASSLLLAGVTGELFF
TRBD1 TRBJ1-4 TRBV29-1 - TGCAGCGCAATGAAAACAGGGGTCGGTGAAAAACTGTTTTTT CSAMKTGVGEKLFF
TRBD1 TRBJ2-3 TRBV6-1 - TGTGCCAGCAGTGAAGGCCCGGGACAGTCGACAGATACGCAGTATTTT CASSEGPGQSTDTQYF
- TRBJ1-3 TRBV29-1 - TGCAGCGTTGAAGCAGGCTCCCCCGTGCTCTCTGGAAACACCATATATTTT CSVEAGSPVLSGNTIYF
- TRBJ1-1 TRBV19 - TGTGCCAGTAGTATAGTGGGGGCTGGCACTGAAGCTTTCTTT CASSIVGAGTEAFF
- TRBJ2-2 TRBV9 - TGTGCCAGCAGCGTAGTTCCGGGGACCGGGGAGCTGTTTTTT CASSVVPGTGELFF
TRBD2 TRBJ2-7 TRBV11-2 - TGTGCCAGCAGCGCCCTAGCGGGACCGTTTTACGAGCAGTACTTC CASSALAGPFYEQYF
TRBD1 TRBJ2-4 TRBV10-3 - TGTGCCATCAGTTCCGGGACAGGGGGCCTTCAGTACTTC CAISSGTGGLQYF
- TRBJ2-1 TRBV28 - TGTGCCAGCAGTTTCTTGAATGAGCAGTTCTTC CASSFLNEQFF
TRBD1 TRBJ2-7 TRBV5-1 - TGCGCCAGCAGCCCCGGGACAGGGTTCGGGGAGCAGTACTTC CASSPGTGFGEQYF
- TRBJ2-1 TRBV2 - TGTGCCAGCAGTGAGGGAGGGGGCAACAATGAGCAGTTCTTC CASSEGGGNNEQFF
- TRBJ2-1 TRBV6-2/TRBV6-3 once TGTGCCAGCAGCAAAGGCTTCGTGGGGAATGAGCAGTTCTTC CASSKGFVGNEQFF
- TRBJ1-2 TRBV12-3/TRBV12-4 - TGTGCCAGCAGTCTTCGGGCTTATGGCTACACCTTC CASSLRAYGYTF
TRBD2 TRBJ2-7 TRBV7-9 - TGTGCCAGCAGCTTGCCCGGGACTAGGGCCTACGAGCAGTACTTC CASSLPGTRAYEQYF
- TRBJ1-6 TRBV19 - TGTGCCAGTAGTATTCGAGGGGACGATTCACCCCTCCACTTT CASSIRGDDSPLHF
- TRBJ2-2 TRBV27 - TGTGCCAGCAGTTCCGCCGGGACAACTCCCGGGGAGCTGTTTTTT CASSSAGTTPGELFF
TRBD2 TRBJ2-7 TRBV15 - TGTGCCACCAGCTTCGCGGGAGGGCTAAGATCCTACGAGCAGTACTTC CATSFAGGLRSYEQYF
- TRBJ1-4 TRBV2 - TGTGCCAGCAGCGGATCGGGGCTTCCTATTAATGAAAAACTGTTTTTT CASSGSGLPINEKLFF
- TRBJ2-7 TRBV28 - TGTGCCAGTCACAGGAGCTCCTACGAGCAGTACTTC CASHRSSYEQYF
TRBD1 TRBJ2-2 TRBV24-1 - TGTGCCACCAGTGATCCCGACAGGGGAACCGGGGAGCTGTTTTTT CATSDPDRGTGELFF